One T cell receptor beta chain is described in this entry. This record belongs to a study of blood T cell repertoires in COVID-19. Sequencing used immunoSEQ multiplex PCR; TCRdb keeps in-frame clones, though not all of them. The sample consists of 160,000 or so clones, approximately 81% of them appearing once. Germline loops: CDR1 SGHVS, CDR2 FNYEAQ. The J segment lost 1 base and the V segment lost 5 bases, leaving 11 bases of the junction unmatched. CDR3 length: 18 residues. This chain uses TRBV7-6 with TRBJ1-4; 9 nucleotides agree with TRBD1. This TCR was sampled from a man aged 60-69 years who had recovered from COVID-19. Sequencing input: PBMCs or T cells enriched from blood (not recorded which). CDR3 sequence (DNA): TGTGCCAGCAGCCGAAGGGCGGGACAGGGTGTAACTAATGAAAAACTGTTTTTT. Its translation: CASSRRAGQGVTNEKLFF.